This TCR beta chain was captured in a study of monozygotic twins with inflammatory bowel disease. Study results and caveats: TCRbeta inverse Simpson diversity was decreased in IBD patients versus healthy co-twins. Fewer shared clonotypes with others were found in IBD patients than in healthy twins, especially with disease activity.

Germline V lookup: CDR1 KGHSH, CDR2 LQKENI. The CDR3 is made up of 17 amino acids. A word on this clonotype: Its antigen is not known.

Sampling involved one blood draw (roughly 2.4 ml) for every donor. After re-calling the 5' RACE reads, TCRdb lists one entry per CDR3 protein, DNA absent. Its listing shows a few hundred thousand distinct CDR3 sequences. The TCR was taken from a human donor with ulcerative colitis or Crohn's disease, or a healthy co-twin of an affected twin (not recorded which). The chain employs TRBV18 and TRBJ2-5; as DNA is missing, the TRBD2 call by TCRdb cannot be tested. Sequencing input: blood. The CDR3 spells CASSPTSGGPSQETQYF.